Listed below are T cell receptor beta chains from one sample, sequenced in a study of blood T cells in healthy people across ages. Via MiXCR, TCRdb re-called the 5' RACE reads, giving one row per CDR3 protein. Found here are roughly 720,000 distinct CDR3 sequences, approximately 55% of them singletons; the top ten hold around 40%. Sequencing input: blood. The origin of the receptors is an older man in good health. Both conserved end residues are trimmed from each CDR3.

j_call v_call cdr3_aa
TRBJ2-7 TRBV7-2 ASSQGTTRYEQY
TRBJ2-2 TRBV2 ASRRDAGVGELF
TRBJ1-5 TRBV20-1 SAHDGDSNQPQH
TRBJ2-3 TRBV3-1 ASSQTEGPNTQY
. TRBV18 ASSPDRDHEQY
TRBJ1-2 TRBV2 ASTTRSGYGYT
. TRBV7-2 ASSLITGPGETQY
TRBJ2-1 TRBV29-1 SVARLAGGEQF
TRBJ2-1 TRBV6-1 AAGGESSYNEQF
TRBJ2-3 TRBV7-2 ARSLDGGAGAY
TRBJ2-1 TRBV4-2 ASSQLFPNEQF
TRBJ2-5 TRBV7-8 ASSLAPGETQY
. TRBV5-4 ASSDPGLAGDEQY